This T cell receptor beta chain was sequenced for a study of a mutant IDH1 vaccine in newly diagnosed glioma. Study background: Most had both radiotherapy and temozolomide beforehand; others had only one. At week 47 came visit V13, while visit V12 had come at week 35.

The sample's time point: week 35, safety follow-up. The vaccine gave 300 ug of a 20-mer mutant IDH1 peptide subcutaneously per dose. Patients came in for eight vaccinations, in weeks 1, 3, 5, 7, 11, 15, 19 and 23. A word on this clone: The antigen is not known.

TCRdb's copy holds only in-frame clones and misses some; the assay was immunoSEQ multiplex PCR. Here the sample spans tens of thousands of clones, approximately 82% being singletons. Germline-derived CDR1 and CDR2 are SGHTA and FQGNSA. The CDR3 contains 12 residues. V lost 2 bases, J lost 6 bases, and 8 bases lay in between. This receptor was obtained from a woman aged 18-29 years with glioma. The chain carries TRBV7-2 and TRBJ2-7; the D is unclear. The sequencing here drew on PBMCs, taken from a glioma patient whose treatment included an IDH1 peptide vaccine. CDR3 in DNA: TGTGCCAGCAGCTTAACTCCTTCCGAGCAGTACTTC. Amino acid sequence: CASSLTPSEQYF.